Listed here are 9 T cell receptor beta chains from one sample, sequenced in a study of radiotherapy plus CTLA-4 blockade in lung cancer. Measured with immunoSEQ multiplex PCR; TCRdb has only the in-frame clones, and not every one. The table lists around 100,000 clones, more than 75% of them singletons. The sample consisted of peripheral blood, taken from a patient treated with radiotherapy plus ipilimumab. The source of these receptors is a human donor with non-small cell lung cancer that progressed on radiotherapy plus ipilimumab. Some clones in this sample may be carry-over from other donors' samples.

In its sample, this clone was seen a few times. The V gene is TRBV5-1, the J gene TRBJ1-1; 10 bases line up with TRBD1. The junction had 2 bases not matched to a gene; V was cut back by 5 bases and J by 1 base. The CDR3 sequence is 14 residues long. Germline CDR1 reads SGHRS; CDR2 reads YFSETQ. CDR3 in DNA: TGCGCCAGCAGACGACAGGGGGCGAACACTGAAGCTTTCTTT. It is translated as CASRRQGANTEAFF. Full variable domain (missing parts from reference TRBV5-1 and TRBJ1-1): KAGVTQTPRYLIKTRGQQVTLSCSPISGHRSVSWYQQTPGQGLQFLFEYFSETQRNKGNFPGRFSGRQFSNSRSEMNVSTLELGDSALYLCASRRQGANTEAFFGQGTRLTVV.

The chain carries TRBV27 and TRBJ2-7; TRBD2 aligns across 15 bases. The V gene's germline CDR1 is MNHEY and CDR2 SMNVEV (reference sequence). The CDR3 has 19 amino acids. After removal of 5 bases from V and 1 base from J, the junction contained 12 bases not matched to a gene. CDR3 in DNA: TGTGCCAGCAGTAGCCACCAGTGGACTAGCGGGAGGGTATCCTACGAGCAGTACTTC. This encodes CASSSHQWTSGRVSYEQYF.

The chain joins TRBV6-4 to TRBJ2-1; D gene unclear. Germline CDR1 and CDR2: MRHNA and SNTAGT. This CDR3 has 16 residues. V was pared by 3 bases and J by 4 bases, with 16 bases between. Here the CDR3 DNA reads TGTGCCAGCAGTGAAGGGTCCTCAAGGGAATACAATGAGCAGTTCTTC. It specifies CASSEGSSREYNEQFF.

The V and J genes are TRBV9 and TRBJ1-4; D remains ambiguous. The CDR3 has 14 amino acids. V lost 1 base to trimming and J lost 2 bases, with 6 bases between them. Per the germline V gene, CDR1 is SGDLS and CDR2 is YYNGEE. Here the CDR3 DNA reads TGTGCCAGCAGCGTAACTCCCACTAATGAAAAACTGTTTTTT. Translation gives CASSVTPTNEKLFF.

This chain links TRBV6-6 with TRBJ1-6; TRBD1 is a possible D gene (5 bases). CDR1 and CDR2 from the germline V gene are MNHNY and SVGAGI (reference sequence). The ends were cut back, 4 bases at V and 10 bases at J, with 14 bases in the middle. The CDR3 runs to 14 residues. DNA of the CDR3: TGTGCCAGCAGTTGGAGGGGCTCGGAGTCACCCCTCCACTTT. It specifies CASSWRGSESPLHF.

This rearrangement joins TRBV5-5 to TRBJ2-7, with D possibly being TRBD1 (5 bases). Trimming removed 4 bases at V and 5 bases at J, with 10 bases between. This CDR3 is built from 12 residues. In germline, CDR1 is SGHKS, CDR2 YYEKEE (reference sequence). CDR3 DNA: TGTGCCAGCAGCCCCGCAGGGAACGAGCAGTACTTC. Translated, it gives CASSPAGNEQYF.

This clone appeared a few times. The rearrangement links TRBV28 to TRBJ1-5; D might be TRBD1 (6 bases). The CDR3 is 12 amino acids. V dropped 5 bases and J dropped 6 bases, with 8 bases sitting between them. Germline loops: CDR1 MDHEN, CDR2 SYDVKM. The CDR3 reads CASSTTGQPQHF. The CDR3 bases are TGTGCCAGCAGTACGACAGGTCAGCCCCAGCATTTT.

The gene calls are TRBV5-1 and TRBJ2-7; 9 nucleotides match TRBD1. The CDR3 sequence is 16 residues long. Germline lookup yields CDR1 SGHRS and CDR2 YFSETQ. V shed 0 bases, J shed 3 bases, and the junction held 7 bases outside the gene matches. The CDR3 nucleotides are TGCGCCAGCAGCTTGGAACCGGGACAGGGTTACTACGAGCAGTACTTC. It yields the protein CASSLEPGQGYYEQYF.

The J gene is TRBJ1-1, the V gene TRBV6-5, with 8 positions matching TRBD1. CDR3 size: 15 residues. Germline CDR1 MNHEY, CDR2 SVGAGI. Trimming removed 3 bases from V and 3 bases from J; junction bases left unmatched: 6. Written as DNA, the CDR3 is TGTGCCAGCAGTTATGGGGGACAGGCAGACACTGAAGCTTTCTTT. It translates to CASSYGGQADTEAFF.